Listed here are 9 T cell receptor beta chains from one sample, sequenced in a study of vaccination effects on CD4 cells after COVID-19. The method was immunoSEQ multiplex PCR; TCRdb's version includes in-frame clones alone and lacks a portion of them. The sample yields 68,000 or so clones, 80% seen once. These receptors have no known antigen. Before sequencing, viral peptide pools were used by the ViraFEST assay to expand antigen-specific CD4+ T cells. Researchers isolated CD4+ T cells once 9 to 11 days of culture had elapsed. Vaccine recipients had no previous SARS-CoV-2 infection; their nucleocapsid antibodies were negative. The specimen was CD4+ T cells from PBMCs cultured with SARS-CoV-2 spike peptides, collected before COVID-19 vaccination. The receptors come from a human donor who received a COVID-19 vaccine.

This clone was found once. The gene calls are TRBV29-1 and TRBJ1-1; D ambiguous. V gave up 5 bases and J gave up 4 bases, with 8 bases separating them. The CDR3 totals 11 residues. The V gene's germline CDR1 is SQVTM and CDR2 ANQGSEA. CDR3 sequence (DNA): TGCAGCGTTTCAAAGAGCACTGAAGCTTTCTTT. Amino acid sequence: CSVSKSTEAFF.

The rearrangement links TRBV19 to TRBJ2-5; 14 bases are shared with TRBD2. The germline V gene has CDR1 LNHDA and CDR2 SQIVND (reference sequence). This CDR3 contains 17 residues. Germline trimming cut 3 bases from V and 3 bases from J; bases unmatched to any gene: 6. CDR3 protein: CASSINLGLAGEETQYF. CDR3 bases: TGTGCCAGTAGTATCAACCTGGGACTAGCGGGGGAAGAGACCCAGTACTTC.

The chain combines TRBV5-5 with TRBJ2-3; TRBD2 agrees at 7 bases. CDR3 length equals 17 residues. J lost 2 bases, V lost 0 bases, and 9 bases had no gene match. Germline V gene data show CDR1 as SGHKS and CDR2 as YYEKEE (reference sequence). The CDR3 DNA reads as TGTGCCAGCAGCTTGGATTGGGGGGGAACTAACACAGATACGCAGTATTTT. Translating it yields CASSLDWGGTNTDTQYF.

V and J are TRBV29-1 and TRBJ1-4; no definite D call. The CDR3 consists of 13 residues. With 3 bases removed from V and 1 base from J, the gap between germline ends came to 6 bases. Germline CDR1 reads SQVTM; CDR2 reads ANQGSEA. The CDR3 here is CSVDIGTNEKLFF. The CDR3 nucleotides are TGCAGCGTTGATATAGGAACTAATGAAAAACTGTTTTTT.

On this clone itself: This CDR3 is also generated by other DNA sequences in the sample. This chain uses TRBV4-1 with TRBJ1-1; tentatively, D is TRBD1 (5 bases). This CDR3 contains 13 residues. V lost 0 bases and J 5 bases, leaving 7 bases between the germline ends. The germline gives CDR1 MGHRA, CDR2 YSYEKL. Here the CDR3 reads CASSQDRGTEAFF. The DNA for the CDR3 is TGCGCCAGCAGCCAAGATAGGGGTACTGAAGCTTTCTTT.

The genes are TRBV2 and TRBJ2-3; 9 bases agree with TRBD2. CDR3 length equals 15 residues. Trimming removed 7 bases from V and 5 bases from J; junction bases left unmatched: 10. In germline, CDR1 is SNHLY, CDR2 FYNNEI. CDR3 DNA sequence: TGTGCCAGCACCCTCGGGGCGGGGGGGCAAGATACGCAGTATTTT. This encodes CASTLGAGGQDTQYF.

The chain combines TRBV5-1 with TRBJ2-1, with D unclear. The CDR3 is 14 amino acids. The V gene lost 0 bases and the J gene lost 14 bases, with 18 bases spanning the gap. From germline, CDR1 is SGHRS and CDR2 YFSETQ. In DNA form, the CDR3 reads TGCGCCAGCAGCTTGGCCGGGCCAACAAGTCCCGAGTTCTTC. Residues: CASSLAGPTSPEFF.

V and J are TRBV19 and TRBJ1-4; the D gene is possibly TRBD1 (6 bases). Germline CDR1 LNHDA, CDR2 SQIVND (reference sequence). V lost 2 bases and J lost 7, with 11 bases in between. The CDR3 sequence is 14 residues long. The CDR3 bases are TGTGCCAGTAGTATAACAGGGATAGGTGAAAAACTGTTTTTT. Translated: CASSITGIGEKLFF. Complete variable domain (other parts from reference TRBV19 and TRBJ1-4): DGGITQSPKYLFRKEGQNVTLSCEQNLNHDAMYWYRQDPGQGLRLIYYSQIVNDFQKGDIAEGYSVSREKKESFPLTVTSAQKNPTAFYLCASSITGIGEKLFFGSGTQLSVL.

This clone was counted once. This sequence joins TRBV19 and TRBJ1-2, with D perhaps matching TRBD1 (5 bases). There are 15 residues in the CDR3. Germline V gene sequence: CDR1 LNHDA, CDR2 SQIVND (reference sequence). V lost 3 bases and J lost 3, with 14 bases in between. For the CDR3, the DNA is TGTGCCAGTAGTATTCGCGGGCTAGGGGACTATGGCTACACCTTC. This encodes CASSIRGLGDYGYTF.